Following are 27 T cell receptor beta chains from one sample sequenced in a study of OX40 agonist ivuxolimab in advanced cancers. Sequencing was performed with immunoSEQ multiplex PCR; in TCRdb, only in-frame clones are kept and a portion is missing. The data hold some 66,000 clones, with 88% observed a single time. This specimen was CD4+ or CD8+ T cells sorted from blood, taken in a trial of the OX40 agonist ivuxolimab. These TCRs come from an adult with an advanced solid tumor such as melanoma, head and neck, liver or kidney cancer.

This clone was recorded only once. The chain links TRBV5-5 to TRBJ2-1, with TRBD1 matching over 7 bases. CDR1 SGHKS and CDR2 YYEKEE come from the germline V gene (reference sequence). Trimming at V came to 3 bases and at J to 1 base, leaving 7 bases not matched to a gene. This CDR3 contains 16 residues. The CDR3 DNA is TGTGCCAGCAGCTACTCCGGGACAGTATCCTACAATGAGCAGTTCTTC. Protein: CASSYSGTVSYNEQFF.

V and J are TRBV25-1 and TRBJ2-7; 10 positions match TRBD1. Germline V gene lookup returns CDR1 MGHDK and CDR2 SYGVNS. This CDR3 is 14 amino acids long. J was trimmed by 7 bases and V by 6 bases; bases with no gene match: 9. CDR3 sequence (DNA): TGTGCCAGCAGAAACCGGGACAGGGGTTGTGAGCAGTACTTC. It translates to CASRNRDRGCEQYF.

This chain links TRBV27 with TRBJ1-5; 8 bases match TRBD1. The CDR3 is made up of 14 amino acids. The junction had 7 bases not matched to a gene; V was cut back by 5 bases and J by 7 bases. From germline, CDR1 is MNHEY and CDR2 SMNVEV (reference sequence). The CDR3 sequence is CASSPQGANQPQHF. CDR3 DNA: TGTGCCAGCAGTCCCCAGGGGGCTAACCAGCCCCAGCATTTT.

The rearrangement links TRBV2 to TRBJ1-1; TRBD1 is a possible D gene (5 bases). The V gene's germline CDR1 is SNHLY and CDR2 FYNNEI. This CDR3 has 15 amino acids. Trimming took off 7 bases at V and 1 base at J, with 16 bases between the two ends. CDR3 residues: CASTLLRQGNTEAFF. CDR3 nucleotides: TGTGCCAGCACCCTGCTTAGGCAGGGGAACACTGAAGCTTTCTTT.

Only a few counts were recorded for this clone. The chain couples TRBV5-1 to TRBJ1-1; TRBD1 matches at 7 bases. With 5 bases clipped from V and 9 bases from J, the junction kept 7 bases outside the gene matches. Germline V gene sequence: CDR1 SGHRS, CDR2 YFSETQ. The CDR3 has 12 residues. The CDR3: CASRNPTGQAFF. In DNA, the CDR3 is TGCGCCAGCAGAAATCCGACAGGGCAAGCTTTCTTT.

The chain employs TRBV10-3 and TRBJ1-1; 7 positions match TRBD1. V trimming: 4 bases; J trimming: 0 bases; junction bases outside the gene matches: 5. This CDR3 has 15 residues. Germline loops: CDR1 ENHRY, CDR2 SYGVKD. The CDR3 sequence: CAISVGTEMNTEAFF. The CDR3, as DNA: TGTGCCATCAGTGTTGGGACAGAGATGAACACTGAAGCTTTCTTT.

This chain connects TRBV29-1 to TRBJ1-2, with D perhaps TRBD1 (6 bases). Germline V gene lookup returns CDR1 SQVTM and CDR2 ANQGSEA. The CDR3 runs to 13 residues. Deletions cut 7 bases from V and 3 bases from J, with 15 bases between. The CDR3 bases are TGCAGCGGAAATCAAGGGGGGCACTATGGCTACACCTTC. It yields the protein CSGNQGGHYGYTF. Complete variable domain (other parts from reference TRBV29-1 and TRBJ1-2): SAVISQKPSRDICQRGTSLTIQCQVDSQVTMMFWYRQQPGQSLTLIATANQGSEATYESGFVIDKFPISRPNLTFSTLTVSNMSPEDSSIYLCSGNQGGHYGYTFGSGTRLTVV.

This chain joins TRBV4-1 and TRBJ2-3; D unresolved. Between the trimmed V and J ends, which lost 5 bases and 6 bases, there was a span of 15 bases. Germline CDR1 and CDR2: MGHRA and YSYEKL. The CDR3 contains 14 residues. This chain's CDR3 is CASSSPPEIDTQYF. The CDR3 region has the DNA TGCGCCAGCAGCTCCCCTCCCGAAATCGATACGCAGTATTTT.

This rearrangement joins TRBV11-1 to TRBJ2-7; the match to TRBD1 covers 8 bases. The CDR3 is 15 amino acids. Per the germline V gene, CDR1 is SGHAT and CDR2 is FQDESV (reference sequence). Germline trimming cut 1 base from V and 7 bases from J; bases unmatched to any gene: 9. This CDR3 reads CASSLVGQGSKEQYF. CDR3 coding DNA: TGTGCCAGCAGCTTAGTCGGACAGGGATCAAAAGAGCAGTACTTC.

This clone came up once. The chain combines TRBV1 with TRBJ2-5; TRBD2 is taken as the D call from the table, unchecked against the DNA. TRBV1 is termed a pseudogene. The CDR3 spans 17 residues. CDR3 amino acids: CTSSDTSGGAGQETQYF. DNA of the CDR3: TGCACCAGCAGTGATACTAGCGGGGGGGCCGGGCAAGAGACCCAGTACTTC.

The V and J genes are TRBV10-3 and TRBJ1-1; 8 bases match TRBD1. CDR3 length: 12 amino acids. CDR1 is ENHRY and CDR2 is SYGVKD in the germline V gene. V lost 10 bases, J lost 1 base, and 2 bases stayed unmatched. CDR3 loop: CATGQGNTEAFF. In DNA, the CDR3 is TGTGCCACAGGACAGGGGAACACTGAAGCTTTCTTT.

The V gene is TRBV2, the J gene TRBJ2-6, with 7 bases fitting TRBD1. CDR1 and CDR2 from the germline V gene are SNHLY and FYNNEI. This CDR3 spans 15 amino acids. The V and J ends lost 6 bases and 4 bases, in that order; junction bases with no gene match: 6. In DNA form, the CDR3 reads TGTGCCAGCAGCGCCGGGACAGCAGGGGCCAACGTCCTGACTTTC. Protein: CASSAGTAGANVLTF.

The J gene is TRBJ2-6, the V gene TRBV7-2; 7 nucleotides line up with TRBD2. V was pared by 7 bases and J by 3 bases, with 12 bases of the junction left unmatched. Germline assignment: CDR1 SGHTA and CDR2 FQGNSA. The CDR3 length is 17 residues. CDR3 in DNA: TGTGCCAGCACCCCTGGGGAGGGTCTCTATGGGGCCAACGTCCTGACTTTC. It specifies CASTPGEGLYGANVLTF.

V usage is TRBV5-1 and J usage is TRBJ1-5; D may be TRBD1 (6 bases). Trimming left V 4 bases short and J 4 bases short, with 12 bases between. Per the germline V gene, CDR1 is SGHRS and CDR2 is YFSETQ. The CDR3 consists of 14 residues. The chain's CDR3 is CASSQTGPNQPQHF. The CDR3 DNA reads TGCGCCAGCAGCCAGACAGGCCCGAATCAGCCCCAGCATTTT.

This clone was observed a single time. The V and J genes are TRBV27 and TRBJ2-7; maybe TRBD1 (6 bases). Germline values: CDR1 MNHEY, CDR2 SMNVEV (reference sequence). The V end lost 3 bases, the J end lost 5 bases, and 17 bases lay between the germline ends. The CDR3 has 15 residues. CDR3 bases: TGTGCCAGCAGTTTCCTCTCGACAGGCCCTAACGAGCAGTACTTC. It is translated as CASSFLSTGPNEQYF.

In this sample, this clone turned up once. The chain is built from TRBV18 and TRBJ1-6; no clear D. The germline V gene has CDR1 KGHSH and CDR2 LQKENI. This CDR3 region has 14 residues. The V gene lost 2 bases and the J gene lost 9 bases, with 11 bases spanning the gap. The CDR3 region has the DNA TGTGCCAGCTCACCAGAGTCAGCTCGTTCACCCCTCCACTTT. It is translated as CASSPESARSPLHF. The full variable domain, its missing parts supplied by reference TRBV18 and TRBJ1-6, is NAGVMQNPRHLVRRRGQEARLRCSPMKGHSHVYWYRQLPEEGLKFMVYLQKENIIDESGMPKERFSAEFPKEGPSILRIQQVVRGDSAAYFCASSPESARSPLHFGNGTRLTVT.

This clone was seen a single time. This chain joins TRBV7-2 and TRBJ1-5; 10 bases agree with TRBD1. This CDR3 comprises 15 residues. The germline gives CDR1 SGHTA, CDR2 FQGNSA. V shed 6 bases, J shed 5 bases, and the junction held 7 bases outside the gene matches. CDR3 residues: CASSLGQGPYQPQHF. CDR3 bases: TGTGCCAGCAGTCTGGGACAGGGGCCATATCAGCCCCAGCATTTT.

CDR3 in DNA: TGTGCCAGTAGTATAGATATTCGAAAGGGAGAAAAACTGTTTTTT. Encoded protein: CASSIDIRKGEKLFF. The rearrangement links TRBV19 to TRBJ1-4; no reliable D call. V lost 0 bases to trimming and J lost 8 bases, with 13 bases between them. The CDR3 length is 15 residues. Germline lookup yields CDR1 LNHDA and CDR2 SQIVND (reference sequence).

The chain joins TRBV11-2 to TRBJ2-3, with D tentatively TRBD1 (5 bases). V lost 3 bases and J lost 2, with 12 bases in between. The CDR3 covers 15 residues. In germline, CDR1 is SGHAT, CDR2 FQNNGV. The CDR3 protein is CASSFQTDNTDTQYF. CDR3 nucleotide sequence: TGTGCCAGCAGCTTCCAGACGGACAACACAGATACGCAGTATTTT.

The chain employs TRBV29-1 and TRBJ1-2, with D perhaps TRBD1 (5 bases). Germline loops: CDR1 SQVTM, CDR2 ANQGSEA. Trimming left V 3 bases short and J 4 bases short, with 12 bases between. This CDR3 has 13 residues. The CDR3 loop reads CSVDSQGVYGYTF. For the CDR3, the DNA is TGCAGCGTTGATTCCCAGGGCGTCTATGGCTACACCTTC.

The chain couples TRBV30 to TRBJ2-2; D perhaps matches TRBD1 (6 bases). The CDR3 is 14 amino acids. Germline CDR1 is GTSNPN and CDR2 is SVGIG (reference sequence). Trimming removed 4 bases at V and 5 bases at J, with 14 bases between. As DNA, the CDR3 is TGTGCCTGGACGGGGACATCTTGGACCGGGGAGCTGTTTTTT. Protein sequence: CAWTGTSWTGELFF.

The chain recombines TRBV18 with TRBJ2-7, with a weak D call TRBD2 (6 bases). Per the germline V gene, CDR1 is KGHSH and CDR2 is LQKENI. This CDR3 has 16 residues. V gave up 4 bases and J gave up 0 bases, with 16 bases separating them. CDR3 region: CASSLMGGTVSYEQYF. CDR3 sequence (DNA): TGTGCCAGCTCACTGATGGGGGGAACCGTCTCCTACGAGCAGTACTTC.

This clone occurred a few times. This chain joins TRBV6-1 and TRBJ1-2; 9 nucleotides line up with TRBD1. Germline V gives CDR1 MNHNS, CDR2 SASEGT. The CDR3 totals 14 residues. The V and J ends lost 1 base and 8 bases, in that order; junction bases with no gene match: 5. The CDR3 nucleotides are TGTGCCAGCAGTGAAGGGACAGGGGCCAGAGGCTACACCTTC. Protein product: CASSEGTGARGYTF.

The chain carries TRBV19 and TRBJ2-7; 7 bases are a match to TRBD1. Trimming at V came to 8 bases and at J to 3 bases, leaving 7 bases not matched to a gene. The CDR3 spans 13 residues. Germline values: CDR1 LNHDA, CDR2 SQIVND (reference sequence). CDR3 loop: CASSEGQLYEQYF. In DNA, the CDR3 is TGTGCCAGTTCCGAGGGACAGCTCTACGAGCAGTACTTC.

This chain connects TRBV4-1 to TRBJ2-1, with 10 bases fitting TRBD2. Germline V CDR1 and CDR2: MGHRA, YSYEKL. After removal of 2 bases from V and 9 bases from J, the junction contained 13 bases not matched to a gene. CDR3 length equals 17 residues. The CDR3 DNA follows: TGCGCCAGCAGCCAATTACTAGCGGGAATCGGACTGGGTGAGCAGTTCTTC. Translated: CASSQLLAGIGLGEQFF.

The chain recombines TRBV18 with TRBJ2-2, with 9 bases matching TRBD1. The CDR3 is 15 amino acids. V shed 5 bases and J 1 base; nucleotides not matched to a gene: 2. Germline assignment: CDR1 KGHSH and CDR2 LQKENI. The CDR3 loop is CASSKGQGNTGELFF. As DNA, the CDR3 is TGTGCCAGCTCAAAGGGACAGGGGAACACCGGGGAGCTGTTTTTT.

V usage is TRBV18 and J usage is TRBJ2-1, with TRBD2 as a possible D gene (5 bases). The germline CDR1 and CDR2 sequences are KGHSH and LQKENI. The CDR3 runs 13 residues. V was clipped by 2 bases and J by 9 bases, with 11 bases between them. CDR3 coding DNA: TGTGCCAGCTCACCAGAGGGTATCGGTGAGCAGTTCTTC. Translated: CASSPEGIGEQFF.